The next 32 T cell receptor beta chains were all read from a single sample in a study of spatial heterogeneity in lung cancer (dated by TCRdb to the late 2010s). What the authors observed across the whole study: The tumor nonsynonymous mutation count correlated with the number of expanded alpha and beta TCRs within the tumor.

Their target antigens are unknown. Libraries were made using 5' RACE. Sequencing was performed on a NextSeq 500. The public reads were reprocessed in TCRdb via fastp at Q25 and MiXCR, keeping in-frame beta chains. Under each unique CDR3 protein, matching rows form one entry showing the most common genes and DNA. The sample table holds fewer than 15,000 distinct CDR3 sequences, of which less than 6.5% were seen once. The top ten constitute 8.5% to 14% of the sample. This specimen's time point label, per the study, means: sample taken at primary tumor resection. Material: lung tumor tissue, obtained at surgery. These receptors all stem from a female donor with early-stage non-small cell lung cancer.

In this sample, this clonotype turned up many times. This CDR3 reads CASSRGTSGAIETQYF. The DNA for the CDR3 is TGTGCCAGCAGTCGGGGGACTAGCGGGGCCATCGAGACCCAGTACTTC. The rearrangement uses TRBV7-8 and TRBJ2-5, with 13 nucleotides matching TRBD2. Losses at the gene ends were 6 bases for V and 5 bases for J; bases not matched to a gene: 9. The CDR3 contains 16 residues. Per the germline V gene, CDR1 is SGHVS and CDR2 is FQNEAQ.

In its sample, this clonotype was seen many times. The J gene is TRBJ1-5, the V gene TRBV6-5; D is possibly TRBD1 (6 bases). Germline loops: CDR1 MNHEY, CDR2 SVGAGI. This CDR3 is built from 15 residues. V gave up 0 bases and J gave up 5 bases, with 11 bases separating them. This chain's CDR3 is CASSYSAGGHQPQHF. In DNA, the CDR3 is TGTGCCAGCAGTTACTCCGCCGGGGGGCATCAGCCCCAGCATTTT.

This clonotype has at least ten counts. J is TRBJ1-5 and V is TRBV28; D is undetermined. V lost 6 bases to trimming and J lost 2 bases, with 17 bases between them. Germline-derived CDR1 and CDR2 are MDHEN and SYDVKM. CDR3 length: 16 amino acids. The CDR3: CASSPASGVGNQPQHF. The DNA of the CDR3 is TGTGCCAGCAGCCCCGCTTCCGGGGTGGGCAATCAGCCCCAGCATTTT.

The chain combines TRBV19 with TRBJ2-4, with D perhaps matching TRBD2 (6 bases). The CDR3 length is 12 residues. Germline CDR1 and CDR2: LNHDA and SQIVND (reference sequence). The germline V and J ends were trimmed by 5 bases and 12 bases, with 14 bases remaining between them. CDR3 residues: CASSSGTDSQYF. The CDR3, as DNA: TGTGCCAGTAGTTCAGGGACTGACTCTCAGTACTTC.

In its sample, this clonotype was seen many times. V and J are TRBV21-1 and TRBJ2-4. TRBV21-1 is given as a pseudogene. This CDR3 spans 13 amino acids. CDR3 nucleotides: TGTGCCACATCGGCGTTAGCCAAAAACATTCAGTACTTC. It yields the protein CATSALAKNIQYF.

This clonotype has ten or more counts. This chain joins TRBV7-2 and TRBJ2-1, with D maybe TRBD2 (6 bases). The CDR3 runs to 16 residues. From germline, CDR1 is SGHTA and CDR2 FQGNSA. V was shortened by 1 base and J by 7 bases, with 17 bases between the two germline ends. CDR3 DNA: TGTGCCAGCAGCTTAGGCTGGCGGGGCCAGAGGAATGAGCAGTTCTTC. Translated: CASSLGWRGQRNEQFF.

The CDR3 loop is CASSGRGGGNQPQHF. CDR3 coding DNA: TGCGCCAGCAGTGGGAGGGGGGGTGGCAATCAGCCCCAGCATTTT. This chain uses TRBV10-1 with TRBJ1-5; D might be TRBD1 (6 bases). The CDR3 is 15 amino acids. Trimming removed 4 bases at V and 2 bases at J, with 12 bases between. Germline V gene data show CDR1 as WNHNN and CDR2 as SYGVQD (reference sequence).

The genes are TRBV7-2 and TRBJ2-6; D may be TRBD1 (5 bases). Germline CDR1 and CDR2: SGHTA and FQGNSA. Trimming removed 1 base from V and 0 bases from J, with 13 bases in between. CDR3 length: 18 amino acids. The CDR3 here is CASSLVSQGFSGANVLTF. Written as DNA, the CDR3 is TGTGCCAGCAGCTTAGTATCGCAGGGCTTCTCTGGGGCCAACGTCCTGACTTTC.

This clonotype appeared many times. The CDR3 DNA is TGTGCCTCCCAACGGGGAGGGCAGAGCAATCAGCCCCAGCATTTT. Amino acid sequence: CASQRGGQSNQPQHF. The chain couples TRBV6-6 to TRBJ1-5; no reliable D call. Germline V CDR1 and CDR2: MNHNY, SVGAGI (reference sequence). The CDR3 has 15 amino acids. V was cut by 11 bases and J by 1 base, with 18 bases left in between.

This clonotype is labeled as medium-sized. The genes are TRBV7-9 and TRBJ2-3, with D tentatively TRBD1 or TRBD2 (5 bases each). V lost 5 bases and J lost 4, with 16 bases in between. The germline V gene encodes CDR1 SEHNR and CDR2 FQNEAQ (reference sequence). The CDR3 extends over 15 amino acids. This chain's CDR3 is CASSLNLGRADTQYF. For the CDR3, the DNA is TGTGCCAGCAGCCTCAACCTGGGGCGGGCAGATACGCAGTATTTT.

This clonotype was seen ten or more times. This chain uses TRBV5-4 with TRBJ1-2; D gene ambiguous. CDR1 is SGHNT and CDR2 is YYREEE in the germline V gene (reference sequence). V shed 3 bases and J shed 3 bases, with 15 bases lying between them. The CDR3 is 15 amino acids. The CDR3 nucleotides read TGTGCCAGCAGCTATTCGGTTCTGGTCGACTATGGCTACACCTTC. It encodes CASSYSVLVDYGYTF.

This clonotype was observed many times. The CDR3 region has the DNA TGTGCCACCAGCAGAGCTGACCGCACAGATACGCAGTATTTT. Translation gives CATSRADRTDTQYF. The J gene is TRBJ2-3, the V gene TRBV15; D ambiguous. The CDR3 sequence is 14 residues long. Trimming cost V 1 base and J 1 base, with 6 bases left between them. CDR1 is LNHNV, CDR2 YYDKDF, per germline (reference sequence).

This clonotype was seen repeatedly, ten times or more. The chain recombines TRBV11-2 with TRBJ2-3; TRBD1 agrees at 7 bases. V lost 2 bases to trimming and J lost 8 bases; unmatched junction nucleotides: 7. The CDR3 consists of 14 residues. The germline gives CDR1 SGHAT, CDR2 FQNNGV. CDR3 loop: CASSLLPSGGTQYF. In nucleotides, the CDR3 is TGTGCCAGCAGCTTACTACCCTCAGGGGGTACGCAGTATTTT.

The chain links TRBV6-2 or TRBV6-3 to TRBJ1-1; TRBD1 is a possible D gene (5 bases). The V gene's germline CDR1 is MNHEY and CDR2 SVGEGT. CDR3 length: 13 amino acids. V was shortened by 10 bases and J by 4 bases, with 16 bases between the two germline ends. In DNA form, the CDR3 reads TGTGCCAACAGGCCCCAGGGCTTCACTGAAGCTTTCTTT. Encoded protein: CANRPQGFTEAFF.

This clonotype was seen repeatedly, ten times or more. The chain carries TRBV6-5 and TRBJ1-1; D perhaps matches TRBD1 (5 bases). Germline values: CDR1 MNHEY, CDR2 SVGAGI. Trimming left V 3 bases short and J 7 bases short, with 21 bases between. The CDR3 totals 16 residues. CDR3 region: CASSYRPLLGDGEAFF. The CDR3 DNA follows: TGTGCCAGCAGTTATCGGCCACTCTTAGGGGACGGTGAAGCTTTCTTT.

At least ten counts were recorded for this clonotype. CDR3 protein: CASKSWTSGWDTQYF. The CDR3 DNA sequence: TGTGCCAGCAAATCCTGGACTAGCGGTTGGGATACGCAGTATTTT. The chain carries TRBV12-3 or TRBV12-4 and TRBJ2-3; 10 bases match TRBD2. The CDR3 has 15 amino acids. The V segment lost 7 bases and the J segment 6 bases; nucleotides outside the gene matches: 10.

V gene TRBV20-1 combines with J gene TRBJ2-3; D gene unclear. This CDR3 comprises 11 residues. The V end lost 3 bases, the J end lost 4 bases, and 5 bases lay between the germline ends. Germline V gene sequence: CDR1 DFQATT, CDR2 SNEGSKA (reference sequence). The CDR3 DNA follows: TGCAGTGCTAGTATGTCAGATACGCAGTATTTT. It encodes CSASMSDTQYF.

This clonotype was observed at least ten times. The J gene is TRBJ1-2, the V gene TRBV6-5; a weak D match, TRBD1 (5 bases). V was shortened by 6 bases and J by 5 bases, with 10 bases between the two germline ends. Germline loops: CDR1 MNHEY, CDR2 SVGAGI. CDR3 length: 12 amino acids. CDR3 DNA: TGTGCCAGCAGATTTGAGGGGTATGGCTACACCTTC. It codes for CASRFEGYGYTF.

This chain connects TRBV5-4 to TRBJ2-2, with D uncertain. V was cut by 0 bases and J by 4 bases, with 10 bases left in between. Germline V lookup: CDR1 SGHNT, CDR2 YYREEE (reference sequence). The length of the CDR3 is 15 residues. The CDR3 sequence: CASSLGYWGTGELFF. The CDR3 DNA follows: TGTGCCAGCAGCTTGGGATATTGGGGCACCGGGGAGCTGTTTTTT.

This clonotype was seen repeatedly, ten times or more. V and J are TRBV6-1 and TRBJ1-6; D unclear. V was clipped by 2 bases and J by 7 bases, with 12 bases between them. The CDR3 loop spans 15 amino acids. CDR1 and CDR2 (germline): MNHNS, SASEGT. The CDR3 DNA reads TGTGCCAGCAGTGAATCCGAGCTCCCAAATTCACCCCTCCACTTT. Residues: CASSESELPNSPLHF.

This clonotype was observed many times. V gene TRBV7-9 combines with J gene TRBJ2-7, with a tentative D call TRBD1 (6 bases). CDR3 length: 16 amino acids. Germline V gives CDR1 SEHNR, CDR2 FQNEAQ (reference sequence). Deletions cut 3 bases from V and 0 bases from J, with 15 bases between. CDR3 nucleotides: TGTGCCAGCAGCTTCACCGGACAGAGCTTCTCCTACGAGCAGTACTTC. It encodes CASSFTGQSFSYEQYF. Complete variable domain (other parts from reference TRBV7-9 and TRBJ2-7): DTGVSQNPRHKITKRGQNVTFRCDPISEHNRLYWYRQTLGQGPEFLTYFQNEAQLEKSRLLSDRFSAERPKGSFSTLEIQRTEQGDSAMYLCASSFTGQSFSYEQYFGPGTRLTVT.

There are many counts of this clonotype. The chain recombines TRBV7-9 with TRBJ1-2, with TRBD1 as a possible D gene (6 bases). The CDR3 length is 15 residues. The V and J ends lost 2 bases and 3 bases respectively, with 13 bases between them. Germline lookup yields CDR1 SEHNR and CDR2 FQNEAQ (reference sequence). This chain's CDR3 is CASSLRRGIHYGYTF. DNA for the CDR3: TGTGCCAGCAGCTTACGGAGGGGGATCCACTATGGCTACACCTTC.

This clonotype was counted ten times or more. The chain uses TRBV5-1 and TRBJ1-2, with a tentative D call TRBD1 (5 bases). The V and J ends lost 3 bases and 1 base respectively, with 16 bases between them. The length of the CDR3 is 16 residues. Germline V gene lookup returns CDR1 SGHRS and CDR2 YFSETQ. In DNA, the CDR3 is TGCGCCAGCAGCTCCCGCGGGGACCTTTTTAACTATGGCTACACCTTC. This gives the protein CASSSRGDLFNYGYTF.

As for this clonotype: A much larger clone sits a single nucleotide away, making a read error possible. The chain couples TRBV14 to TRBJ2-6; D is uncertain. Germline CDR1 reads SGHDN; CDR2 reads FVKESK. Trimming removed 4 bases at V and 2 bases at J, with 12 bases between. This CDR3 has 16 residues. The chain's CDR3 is CASSLRAFTGANVLTF. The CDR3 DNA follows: TGTGCCAGCAGCCTGAGAGCTTTTACTGGGGCCAACGTCCTGACTTTC.

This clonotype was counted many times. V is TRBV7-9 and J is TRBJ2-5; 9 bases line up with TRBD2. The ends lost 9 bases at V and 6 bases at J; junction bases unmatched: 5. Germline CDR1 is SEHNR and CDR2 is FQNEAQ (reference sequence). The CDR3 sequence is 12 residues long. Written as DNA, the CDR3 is TGTGCCAGTACGCGGGAGGGGAAGACCCAGTACTTC. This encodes CASTREGKTQYF.

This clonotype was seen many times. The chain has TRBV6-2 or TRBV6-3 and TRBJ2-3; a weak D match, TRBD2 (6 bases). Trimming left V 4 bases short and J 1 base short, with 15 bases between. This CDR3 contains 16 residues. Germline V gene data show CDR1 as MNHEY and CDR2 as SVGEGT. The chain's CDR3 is CASSFIADGGTDTQYF. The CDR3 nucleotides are TGTGCCAGCAGTTTCATAGCGGATGGGGGCACAGATACGCAGTATTTT.

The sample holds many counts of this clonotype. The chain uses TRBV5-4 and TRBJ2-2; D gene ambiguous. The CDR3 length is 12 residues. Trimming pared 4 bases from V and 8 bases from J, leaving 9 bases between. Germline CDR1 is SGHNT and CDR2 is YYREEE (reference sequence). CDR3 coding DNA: TGTGCCAGCAGCCCGGTCGGAGGGGAGCTGTTTTTT. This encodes CASSPVGGELFF. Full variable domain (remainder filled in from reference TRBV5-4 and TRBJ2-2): ETGVTQSPTHLIKTRGQQVTLRCSSQSGHNTVSWYQQALGQGPQFIFQYYREEENGRGNFPPRFSGLQFPNYSSELNVNALELDDSALYLCASSPVGGELFFGEGSRLTVL.

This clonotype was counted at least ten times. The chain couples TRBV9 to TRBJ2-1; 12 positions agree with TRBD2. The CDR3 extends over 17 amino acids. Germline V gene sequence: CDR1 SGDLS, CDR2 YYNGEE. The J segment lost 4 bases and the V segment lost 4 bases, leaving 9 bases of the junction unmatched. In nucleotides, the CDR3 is TGTGCCAGCAGCATGGAACGACTAGCGGGGGCTTACAATGAGCAGTTCTTC. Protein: CASSMERLAGAYNEQFF. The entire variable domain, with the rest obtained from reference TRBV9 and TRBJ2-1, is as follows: DSGVTQTPKHLITATGQRVTLRCSPRSGDLSVYWYQQSLDQGLQFLIQYYNGEERAKGNILERFSAQQFPDLHSELNLSSLELGDSALYFCASSMERLAGAYNEQFFGPGTRLTVL.

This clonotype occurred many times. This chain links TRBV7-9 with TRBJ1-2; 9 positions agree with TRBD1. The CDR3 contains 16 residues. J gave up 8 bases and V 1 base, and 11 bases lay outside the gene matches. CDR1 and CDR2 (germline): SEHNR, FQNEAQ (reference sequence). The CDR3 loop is CASSLGAGQGLDGYTF. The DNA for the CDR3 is TGTGCCAGCAGCTTAGGCGCGGGACAGGGACTTGACGGCTACACCTTC.

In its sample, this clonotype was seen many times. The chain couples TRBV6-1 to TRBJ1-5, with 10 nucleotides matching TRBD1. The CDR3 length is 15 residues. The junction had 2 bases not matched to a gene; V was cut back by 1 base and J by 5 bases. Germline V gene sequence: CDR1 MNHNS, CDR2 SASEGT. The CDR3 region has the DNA TGTGCCAGCAGTGAAGGGACAGGGGGGTATCAGCCCCAGCATTTT. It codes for CASSEGTGGYQPQHF.

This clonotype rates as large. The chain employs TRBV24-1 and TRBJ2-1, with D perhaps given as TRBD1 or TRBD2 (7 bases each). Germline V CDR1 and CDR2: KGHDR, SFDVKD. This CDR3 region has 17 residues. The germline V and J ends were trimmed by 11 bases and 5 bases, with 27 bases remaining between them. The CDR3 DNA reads TGTGCCATCGGAACCCAGGGGGGGGGCGGTTTGAACAATGAGCAGTTCTTC. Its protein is CAIGTQGGGGLNNEQFF.

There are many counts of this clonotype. CDR3 loop: CSASGRNYGYTF. In DNA form, the CDR3 reads TGCAGTGCTAGTGGTCGTAACTATGGCTACACCTTC. This sequence joins TRBV20-1 and TRBJ1-2; unclear D gene. This CDR3 contains 12 residues. Trimming took 3 bases from V and 1 from J, leaving 6 bases between them. The germline V gene encodes CDR1 DFQATT and CDR2 SNEGSKA (reference sequence).